The T cell receptor beta chain under discussion was sequenced for a study of CD4 T cells in relation to SARS-CoV-2 and coronaviruses. Notes on the study in general: No crossreactivity against non-spike viral proteins was tested here.

In regard to this clone: What it recognizes is unknown.

Sequenced by immunoSEQ multiplex PCR; TCRdb stores in-frame clones only, minus some. Seen here are 20,000 to 25,000 clones, around 80% observed once, and the top ten hold about 14%. The length of the CDR3 is 16 residues. The junction had 9 bases not matched to a gene; V was cut back by 6 bases and J by 4 bases. Per germline, CDR1 SGHTA and CDR2 FQGNSA. CD4+ T cells from unexposed donors were obtained before the COVID-19 pandemic (2011-2018). Isolation of CD4+ T cells took place after roughly nine days in culture. This rearrangement joins TRBV7-2 to TRBJ2-5; 12 bases line up with TRBD2. Material for sequencing was CD4+ T cells from PBMCs, cultured in vitro. The receptor was isolated from a human donor in good health. CDR3 sequence (DNA): TGTGCCAGCAGTGCTAGCGGGGGGGCCATAGGAGAGACCCAGTACTTC. It is translated as CASSASGGAIGETQYF. Filled out from reference TRBV7-2 and TRBJ2-5, the complete variable domain reads GAGVSQSPSNKVTEKGKDVELRCDPISGHTALYWYRQSLGQGLEFLIYFQGNSAPDKSGLPSDRFSAERTGGSVSTLTIQRTQQEDSAVYLCASSASGGAIGETQYFGPGTRLLVL.